This T cell receptor beta chain was sequenced for a study of identical twins. General study points: Whereas memory repertoires showed no such difference, abundant cord blood beta clonotypes carried fewer insertions.

This clonotype was observed at least ten times. The antigen is unknown. CDR3 length: 16 amino acids. Germline lookup yields CDR1 SGDLS and CDR2 YYNGEE. Trimming cost V 0 bases and J 2 bases; bases outside gene matches: 5. Carrying unique molecular identifiers, the cDNA also gained a universal primer site through template switching. Each CDR3 protein gets one entry after TCRdb re-called the 5' RACE reads with MiXCR. The table has hundreds of thousands of distinct CDR3 sequences, 8% to 9% seen once. Everyone who gave samples was a healthy Caucasian. The sample also formed part of further work on yellow fever vaccine responses in identical twins.

The TCR comes from a woman aged 18-29 years in good health. The V gene is TRBV9, the J gene TRBJ2-3, with TRBD2 matching 8 bases. Sequenced input: PBMCs. CDR3 region: CASSVESGGNTDTQYF. Written as DNA, the CDR3 is TGTGCCAGCAGCGTAGAGAGCGGGGGAAACACAGATACGCAGTATTTT. Together with reference TRBV9 and TRBJ2-3, the CDR3 gives the full variable domain: DSGVTQTPKHLITATGQRVTLRCSPRSGDLSVYWYQQSLDQGLQFLIQYYNGEERAKGNILERFSAQQFPDLHSELNLSSLELGDSALYFCASSVESGGNTDTQYFGPGTRLTVL.